Below are 20 T cell receptor beta chains sequenced from a single sample in a study of blood T cell repertoires in COVID-19. TCRdb's table, derived via immunoSEQ multiplex PCR, lists solely in-frame clones and lacks some. The table records a few hundred thousand clones, about 85% of them present only once. The specimen sequenced was peripheral blood. The receptors derive from a man aged 65 to 79 with acute or convalescent COVID-19.

The chain employs TRBV5-1 and TRBJ2-7, with 9 bases aligning to TRBD1. This CDR3 comprises 15 residues. Germline V CDR1 and CDR2: SGHRS, YFSETQ. V shed 1 base and J 5 bases; nucleotides not matched to a gene: 7. The DNA for the CDR3 is TGCGCCAGCAGCTTGACGGGACAGGGTCTACACGAGCAGTACTTC. Its protein product is CASSLTGQGLHEQYF.

This chain connects TRBV5-1 to TRBJ1-1, with 8 nucleotides matching TRBD1. The CDR3 is made up of 15 amino acids. Trimming cost V 2 bases and J 0 bases; bases outside gene matches: 3. Germline values: CDR1 SGHRS, CDR2 YFSETQ. The CDR3 DNA reads as TGCGCCAGCAGCTTAACAGGGGGAATGAACACTGAAGCTTTCTTT. Protein product: CASSLTGGMNTEAFF. The whole variable domain, remainder taken from reference TRBV5-1 and TRBJ1-1, is KAGVTQTPRYLIKTRGQQVTLSCSPISGHRSVSWYQQTPGQGLQFLFEYFSETQRNKGNFPGRFSGRQFSNSRSEMNVSTLELGDSALYLCASSLTGGMNTEAFFGQGTRLTVV.

The chain joins TRBV27 to TRBJ1-6, with D uncertain. This CDR3 has 16 amino acids. Trimming took 3 bases from V and 7 from J, leaving 16 bases between them. Looked up from germline, CDR1 is MNHEY and CDR2 is SMNVEV (reference sequence). This chain's CDR3 is CASSFGTGRSNSPLHF. The CDR3 DNA follows: TGTGCCAGCAGTTTCGGTACCGGCAGGTCCAATTCACCCCTCCACTTT.

Concerning this clone: At one end the junction does not follow the germline gene, possibly because of a read error. The chain uses TRBV3-1 (or the pseudogene TRBV3-2) and TRBJ2-7; TRBD1 aligns across 8 bases. Germline V gene lookup returns CDR1 LGHDT and CDR2 YNNKEL (reference sequence). The CDR3 covers 13 residues. The CDR3 DNA reads as TGTGCCAGCAGCTTCCGGGACAGGCCTCCTCAGGACTTC. This translates into CASSFRDRPPQDF.

This rearrangement joins TRBV27 to TRBJ2-3; TRBD2 agrees at 10 bases. The CDR3 length is 18 residues. Germline-derived CDR1 and CDR2 are MNHEY and SMNVEV (reference sequence). J lost 3 bases, V lost 0 bases, and 9 bases had no gene match. The CDR3 DNA follows: TGTGCCAGCAGTTTATCGAGGTTCGGGACTAGCGTAACAGATACGCAGTATTTT. Its translation: CASSLSRFGTSVTDTQYF.

This chain uses TRBV28 with TRBJ1-6; 7 bases line up with TRBD1. In germline, CDR1 is MDHEN, CDR2 SYDVKM. The CDR3 runs to 15 residues. V lost 4 bases to trimming and J lost 3 bases; unmatched junction nucleotides: 3. Here the CDR3 DNA reads TGTGCCAGCAGTTCCAGGGGGAACTATAATTCACCCCTCCACTTT. Translation: CASSSRGNYNSPLHF.

The chain joins TRBV19 to TRBJ1-2; tentative D call: TRBD1 (6 bases). Germline CDR1 is LNHDA and CDR2 is SQIVND (reference sequence). V lost 7 bases and J 8 bases, leaving 17 bases between the germline ends. The CDR3 extends over 13 amino acids. The DNA for the CDR3 is TGTGCCAGTATCTCTACTGGACAGTCGGGCTACACCTTC. Translated: CASISTGQSGYTF. Filled out from reference TRBV19 and TRBJ1-2, the complete variable domain reads DGGITQSPKYLFRKEGQNVTLSCEQNLNHDAMYWYRQDPGQGLRLIYYSQIVNDFQKGDIAEGYSVSREKKESFPLTVTSAQKNPTAFYLCASISTGQSGYTFGSGTRLTVV.

V is TRBV11-3 and J is TRBJ1-1; D is uncertain. Trimming stripped 0 bases from V and 1 base from J, with 6 bases between. Germline CDR1 SGHNT, CDR2 YENEEA. The CDR3 is 14 residues long. The CDR3 protein is CASSLDGQNTEAFF. The DNA of the CDR3 is TGTGCCAGCAGCTTAGATGGGCAGAACACTGAAGCTTTCTTT. Drawing the rest from reference TRBV11-3 and TRBJ1-1, the complete variable domain is EAGVVQSPRYKIIEKKQPVAFWCNPISGHNTLYWYLQNLGQGPELLIRYENEEAVDDSQLPKDRFSAERLKGVDSTLKIQPAELGDSAVYLCASSLDGQNTEAFFGQGTRLTVV.

The gene calls are TRBV7-2 and TRBJ2-5, with a possible D match to TRBD1 (5 bases). Germline CDR1 SGHTA, CDR2 FQGNSA. There are 13 residues in the CDR3. Trimming pared 5 bases from V and 3 bases from J, leaving 10 bases between. The CDR3 nucleotides read TGTGCCAGCAGCCAGGGCAGAAAAGAGACCCAGTACTTC. Translated: CASSQGRKETQYF. The full variable domain, its missing parts supplied by reference TRBV7-2 and TRBJ2-5, is GAGVSQSPSNKVTEKGKDVELRCDPISGHTALYWYRQSLGQGLEFLIYFQGNSAPDKSGLPSDRFSAERTGGSVSTLTIQRTQQEDSAVYLCASSQGRKETQYFGPGTRLLVL.

The chain couples TRBV5-1 to TRBJ1-4, with 7 positions matching TRBD1. CDR3 length equals 17 residues. Trimming took 4 bases from V and 0 from J; bases not matched to a gene: 9. Germline loops: CDR1 SGHRS, CDR2 YFSETQ. CDR3 region: CASSANRGGATNEKLFF. The CDR3 DNA is TGCGCCAGCAGCGCCAACAGAGGGGGCGCAACTAATGAAAAACTGTTTTTT.

J is TRBJ2-5 and V is TRBV3-1 (or the pseudogene TRBV3-2); 7 bases match TRBD2. CDR1 and CDR2 (germline): LGHDT, YNNKEL (reference sequence). J lost 2 bases, V lost 2 bases, and 8 bases had no gene match. The CDR3 has 16 amino acids. The CDR3 bases are TGTGCCAGCAGCCAATCTGGGACGGGGGGACAAGAGACCCAGTACTTC. Translating gives CASSQSGTGGQETQYF.

The chain links TRBV11-3 to TRBJ2-2; D is perhaps TRBD1 (6 bases). Per germline, CDR1 SGHNT and CDR2 YENEEA. V was cut by 3 bases and J by 4 bases, with 12 bases left in between. The CDR3 loop spans 15 amino acids. The CDR3 loop reads CASSFSGASTGELFF. DNA of the CDR3: TGTGCCAGCAGCTTCTCAGGGGCCTCCACCGGGGAGCTGTTTTTT.

The CDR3 nucleotides are TGTGCCAGCTCCCCGCCCAGGGGGTCATACACAGATACGCAGTATTTT. It translates to CASSPPRGSYTDTQYF. The chain links TRBV18 to TRBJ2-3; 7 bases agree with TRBD1. The germline CDR1 and CDR2 sequences are KGHSH and LQKENI. The CDR3 covers 16 residues. V lost 6 bases, J lost 2 bases, and 11 bases stayed unmatched.

The chain joins TRBV7-2 to TRBJ1-2; D unclear. V was clipped by 1 base and J by 6 bases, with 9 bases between them. Germline V lookup: CDR1 SGHTA, CDR2 FQGNSA. The CDR3 is 13 amino acids. CDR3 in DNA: TGTGCCAGCAGCTTAGATAGGGAGGATGGCTACACCTTC. This translates into CASSLDREDGYTF.

V is TRBV6-5 and J is TRBJ2-7, with D hard to call. V lost 6 bases and J lost 5, with 8 bases in between. Germline V gives CDR1 MNHEY, CDR2 SVGAGI. The CDR3 consists of 11 residues. CDR3 region: CASSRSDEQYF. DNA for the CDR3: TGTGCCAGCAGCCGTTCCGACGAGCAGTACTTC.

The genes are TRBV18 and TRBJ2-7; TRBD2 is a possible D gene (6 bases). The CDR3 is made up of 15 amino acids. Germline CDR1 is KGHSH and CDR2 is LQKENI. V was pared by 5 bases and J by 5 bases, with 19 bases between. The CDR3 region is CASSGGTLHANEQYF. Here the CDR3 DNA reads TGTGCCAGCTCAGGTGGGACTCTACACGCGAACGAGCAGTACTTC.

J is TRBJ1-6 and V is TRBV7-2; TRBD1 might be the D (6 bases). CDR1 SGHTA and CDR2 FQGNSA come from the germline V gene. V was clipped by 1 base and J by 7 bases, with 11 bases between them. The CDR3 sequence is 15 residues long. This chain's CDR3 is CASSLDPGTNSPLHF. The CDR3, as DNA: TGTGCCAGCAGCTTAGACCCAGGGACAAATTCACCCCTCCACTTT.

The chain uses TRBV6-5 and TRBJ1-1; 7 nucleotides line up with TRBD1. The CDR3 sequence is 14 residues long. In germline, CDR1 is MNHEY, CDR2 SVGAGI. V was pared by 6 bases and J by 4 bases, with 8 bases of the junction left unmatched. In DNA, the CDR3 is TGTGCCAGCAGCTCCCGGGACAGAAGCACTGAAGCTTTCTTT. This codes for CASSSRDRSTEAFF.

The J gene is TRBJ1-3, the V gene TRBV6-5; D remains unclear. The CDR3 runs 13 residues. V dropped 4 bases and J dropped 0 bases, with 4 bases sitting between them. Germline CDR1 is MNHEY and CDR2 is SVGAGI. The CDR3 region has the DNA TGTGCCAGCAGTTTTAACTCTGGAAACACCATATATTTT. This sequence encodes CASSFNSGNTIYF.

This clone showed up just a few times. J is TRBJ1-3 and V is TRBV7-9, with TRBD1 as a possible D gene (6 bases). The CDR3 sequence is 14 residues long. V was clipped by 6 bases and J by 2 bases, with 11 bases between them. Germline CDR1 and CDR2: SEHNR and FQNEAQ (reference sequence). CDR3 in amino acids: CASREQGTGNTIYF. The CDR3 DNA reads as TGTGCCAGCAGGGAACAGGGAACTGGAAACACCATATATTTT.